Below are 10 T cell receptor beta chains sequenced from a single sample in a study of regulatory T cells in long-lasting Graves disease. This sample's time point: persistent/refractory GD, antithyroid drugs over 5 years with positive TRAb. Researchers made the TCR library from RNA that was extracted from PBMCs. Arm-PCR of CDR3 regions and iRepertoire HTBI primers were used to build TCR beta libraries. TCRdb independently ran MiXCR on the multiplex PCR reads; one entry per CDR3 protein. The profile shows a few hundred thousand distinct CDR3 sequences, roughly 24% of them singletons. The sample in question was peripheral blood mononuclear cells (PBMCs), obtained when the disease was refractory, from a patient treated with antithyroid drugs. These receptors originate from a woman aged 40 to 50 with Graves disease.

The table lists this clonotype with many counts. The chain uses TRBV28 and TRBJ2-5; tentatively, D is TRBD2 (6 bases). The CDR3 runs 15 residues. Per germline, CDR1 MDHEN and CDR2 SYDVKM. Trimming left V 3 bases short and J 0 bases short, with 11 bases between. The CDR3 DNA reads TGTGCCAGCAGTTTGGTAGCGGAGCACCAAGAGACCCAGTACTTC. This sequence encodes CASSLVAEHQETQYF.

This clonotype was seen a few times. This chain links TRBV20-1 with TRBJ2-7; TRBD2 might be the D (6 bases). Germline V lookup: CDR1 DFQATT, CDR2 SNEGSKA (reference sequence). The CDR3 is 15 amino acids. V lost 0 bases, J lost 7 bases, and 19 bases lay in between. DNA of the CDR3: TGCAGTGCTAGAGATCCCGGGGGAGTGAGGTGGGAGCAGTACTTC. It translates to CSARDPGGVRWEQYF.

This clonotype was seen a handful of times. V usage is TRBV10-3 and J usage is TRBJ2-2, with TRBD1 identical over 9 bases. Germline V gene lookup returns CDR1 ENHRY and CDR2 SYGVKD. The CDR3 is 15 residues long. The trim removed 5 bases at V and 6 bases at J, leaving 7 bases unmatched. DNA of the CDR3: TGTGCCATCAGTCCCGGGACAGGGAATGCCGGGGAGCTGTTTTTT. This encodes CAISPGTGNAGELFF.

This chain links TRBV11-2 with TRBJ2-7; D possibly corresponds to TRBD2 (6 bases). With 6 bases removed from V and 4 bases from J, the gap between germline ends came to 25 bases. The CDR3 has 17 residues. The germline CDR1 and CDR2 sequences are SGHAT and FQNNGV. CDR3 bases: TGTGCCAGCAGTACTCAAACCCCGGGACTGATTTTGTACGAGCAGTACTTC. Translation gives CASSTQTPGLILYEQYF.

V usage is TRBV10-2 and J usage is TRBJ1-1; D gene unclear. The germline V and J ends were trimmed by 2 bases and 3 bases, with 10 bases remaining between them. CDR1 is WSHSY and CDR2 is SAAADI in the germline V gene. The CDR3 length is 14 residues. The CDR3 sequence: CASSEVAGDTEAFF. In DNA form, the CDR3 reads TGCGCCAGCAGTGAGGTAGCAGGTGACACTGAAGCTTTCTTT.

This rearrangement joins TRBV19 to TRBJ2-7, with 7 bases matching TRBD2. The J segment lost 4 bases and the V segment lost 0 bases, leaving 6 bases of the junction unmatched. Per germline, CDR1 LNHDA and CDR2 SQIVND (reference sequence). There are 15 residues in the CDR3. The CDR3 nucleotides read TGTGCCAGTAGTATAGATGGCACAGCGGGATACGAGCAGTACTTC. Protein sequence: CASSIDGTAGYEQYF.

The rearrangement uses TRBV11-2 and TRBJ2-1, with TRBD2 matching over 8 bases. With 5 bases clipped from V and 2 bases from J, the junction kept 8 bases outside the gene matches. CDR3 length: 16 residues. Germline V gene data show CDR1 as SGHAT and CDR2 as FQNNGV. As DNA, the CDR3 is TGTGCCAGCAGCCCTGGGGCGCGGGAGGCCTACAATGAGCAGTTCTTC. Protein: CASSPGAREAYNEQFF.

The chain joins TRBV5-6 to TRBJ2-7; the match to TRBD2 covers 8 bases. Germline trimming cut 1 base from V and 3 bases from J; bases unmatched to any gene: 9. The CDR3 has 16 residues. Germline loops: CDR1 SGHDT, CDR2 YYEEEE. CDR3 in DNA: TGTGCCAGCAGCTTGACGGGGTCTAGCGGGTTCTACGAGCAGTACTTC. Protein product: CASSLTGSSGFYEQYF. Variable domain in full (rest from reference TRBV5-6 and TRBJ2-7): DAGVTQSPTHLIKTRGQQVTLRCSPKSGHDTVSWYQQALGQGPQFIFQYYEEEERQRGNFPDRFSGHQFPNYSSELNVNALLLGDSALYLCASSLTGSSGFYEQYFGPGTRLTVT.

The chain is built from TRBV28 and TRBJ2-7; no clear D gene. Trimming cost V 9 bases and J 3 bases, with 18 bases left between them. The CDR3 is 14 residues long. The germline V gene has CDR1 MDHEN and CDR2 SYDVKM. CDR3 residues: CASAGDGSSYEQYF. The DNA of the CDR3 is TGTGCCAGTGCAGGAGACGGCAGTAGCTACGAGCAGTACTTC.

This clonotype was seen a handful of times. The chain has TRBV12-3 or TRBV12-4 and TRBJ1-5, with TRBD1 as a possible D gene (6 bases). The length of the CDR3 is 14 residues. V lost 8 bases and J 1 base, leaving 12 bases between the germline ends. Here the CDR3 DNA reads TGTGCCAGCGGCCCACAGGGAAGCAATCAGCCCCAGCATTTT. This translates into CASGPQGSNQPQHF.